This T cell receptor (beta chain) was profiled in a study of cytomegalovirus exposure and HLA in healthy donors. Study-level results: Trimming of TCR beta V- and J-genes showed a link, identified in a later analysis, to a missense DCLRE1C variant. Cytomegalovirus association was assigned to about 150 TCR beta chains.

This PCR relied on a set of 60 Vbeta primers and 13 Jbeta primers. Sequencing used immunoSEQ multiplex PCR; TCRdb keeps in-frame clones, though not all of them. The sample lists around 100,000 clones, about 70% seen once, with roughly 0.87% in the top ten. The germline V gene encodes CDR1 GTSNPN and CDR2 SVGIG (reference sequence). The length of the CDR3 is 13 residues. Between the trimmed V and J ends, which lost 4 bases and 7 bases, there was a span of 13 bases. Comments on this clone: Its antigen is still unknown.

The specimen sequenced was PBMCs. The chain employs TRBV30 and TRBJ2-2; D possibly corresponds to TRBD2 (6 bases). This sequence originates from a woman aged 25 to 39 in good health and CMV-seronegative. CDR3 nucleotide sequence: TGTGCCTGGAAAGAGCCCGGGAGCGGGGAGCTGTTTTTT. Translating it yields CAWKEPGSGELFF.